The clone carrying this T cell receptor (beta chain) was picked up a small number of times. V lost 3 bases, J lost 7 bases, and 6 bases stayed unmatched. CDR1 is SGHRS and CDR2 is YFSETQ in the germline V gene. The CDR3 has 14 amino acids. This sample is part of a study of blood T cell repertoires in COVID-19. Produced via immunoSEQ multiplex PCR; TCRdb's table is partial and in-frame only. This sample yields under 200,000 clones, of which 86% are seen a single time; roughly 7.8% belongs to the top ten. The chain couples TRBV5-1 to TRBJ1-4, with 7 bases lining up with TRBD1. This TCR was sampled from a man between 60 and 70 years old with acute or convalescent COVID-19. The specimen sequenced was peripheral blood. In DNA form, the CDR3 reads TGCGCCAGCAGCTCCGGGACAGAGACTGAAAAACTGTTTTTT. Its protein product is CASSSGTETEKLFF. The full variable domain, its missing parts supplied by reference TRBV5-1 and TRBJ1-4, is KAGVTQTPRYLIKTRGQQVTLSCSPISGHRSVSWYQQTPGQGLQFLFEYFSETQRNKGNFPGRFSGRQFSNSRSEMNVSTLELGDSALYLCASSSGTETEKLFFGSGTQLSVL.